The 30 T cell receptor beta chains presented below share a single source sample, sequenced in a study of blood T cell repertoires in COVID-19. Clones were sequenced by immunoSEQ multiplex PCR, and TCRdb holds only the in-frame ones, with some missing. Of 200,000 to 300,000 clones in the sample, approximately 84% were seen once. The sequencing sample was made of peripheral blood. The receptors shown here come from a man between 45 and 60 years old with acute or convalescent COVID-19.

CDR3 region: CASSIGTGTYEQYF. The CDR3 nucleotides read TGTGCCAGTAGTATAGGGACAGGGACCTACGAGCAGTACTTC. The chain recombines TRBV19 with TRBJ2-7; 8 bases align to TRBD1. Germline trimming cut 1 base from V and 2 bases from J; bases unmatched to any gene: 1. The CDR3 spans 14 residues. The V gene's germline CDR1 is LNHDA and CDR2 SQIVND (reference sequence). Supplemented by reference TRBV19 and TRBJ2-7, the full variable domain reads DGGITQSPKYLFRKEGQNVTLSCEQNLNHDAMYWYRQDPGQGLRLIYYSQIVNDFQKGDIAEGYSVSREKKESFPLTVTSAQKNPTAFYLCASSIGTGTYEQYFGPGTRLTVT.

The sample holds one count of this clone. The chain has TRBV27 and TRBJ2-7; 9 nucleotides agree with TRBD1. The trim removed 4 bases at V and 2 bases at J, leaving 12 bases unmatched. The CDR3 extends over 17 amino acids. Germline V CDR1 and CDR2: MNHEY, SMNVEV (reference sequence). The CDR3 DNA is TGTGCCAGCAGTTCATCATTTCTGCGGGACAGGGCCTACGAGCAGTACTTC. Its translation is CASSSSFLRDRAYEQYF.

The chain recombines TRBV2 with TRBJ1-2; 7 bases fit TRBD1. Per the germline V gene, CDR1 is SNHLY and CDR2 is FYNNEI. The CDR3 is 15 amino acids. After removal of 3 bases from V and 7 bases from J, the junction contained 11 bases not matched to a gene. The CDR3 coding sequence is TGTGCCAGCAGTGATACAGTCACAGGGGCGGTTGGCTACACCTTC. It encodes CASSDTVTGAVGYTF.

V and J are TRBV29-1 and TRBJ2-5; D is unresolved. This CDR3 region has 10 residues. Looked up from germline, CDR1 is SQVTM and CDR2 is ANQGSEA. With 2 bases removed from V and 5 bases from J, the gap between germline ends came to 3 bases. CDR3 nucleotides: TGCAGCGTTGAACGGGAGACCCAGTACTTC. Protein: CSVERETQYF. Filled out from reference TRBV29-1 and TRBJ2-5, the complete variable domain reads SAVISQKPSRDICQRGTSLTIQCQVDSQVTMMFWYRQQPGQSLTLIATANQGSEATYESGFVIDKFPISRPNLTFSTLTVSNMSPEDSSIYLCSVERETQYFGPGTRLLVL.

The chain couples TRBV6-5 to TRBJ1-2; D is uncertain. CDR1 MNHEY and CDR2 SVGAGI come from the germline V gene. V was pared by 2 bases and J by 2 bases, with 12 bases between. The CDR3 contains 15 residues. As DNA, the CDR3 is TGTGCCAGCAGTTACGATTGGGAGGCAAACTATGGCTACACCTTC. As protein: CASSYDWEANYGYTF.

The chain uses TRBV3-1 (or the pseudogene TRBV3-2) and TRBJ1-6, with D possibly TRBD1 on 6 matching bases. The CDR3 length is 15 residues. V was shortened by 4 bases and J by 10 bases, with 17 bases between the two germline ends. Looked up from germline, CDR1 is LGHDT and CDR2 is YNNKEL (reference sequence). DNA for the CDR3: TGTGCCAGCAGCCTATCTAGGACGGGACACTCACCCCTCCACTTT. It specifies CASSLSRTGHSPLHF.

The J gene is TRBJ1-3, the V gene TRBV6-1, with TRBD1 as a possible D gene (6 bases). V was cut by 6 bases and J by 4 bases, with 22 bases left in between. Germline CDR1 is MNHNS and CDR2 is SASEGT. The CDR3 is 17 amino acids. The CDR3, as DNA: TGTGCCAGCAGCGAACGGCCAGGGGATATGTTAGGAAACACCATATATTTT. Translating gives CASSERPGDMLGNTIYF.

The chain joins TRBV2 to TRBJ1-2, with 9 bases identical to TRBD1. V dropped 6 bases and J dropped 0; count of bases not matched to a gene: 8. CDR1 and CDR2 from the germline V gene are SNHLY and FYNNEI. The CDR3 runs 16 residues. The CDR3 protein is CASRSDRGDTNYGYTF. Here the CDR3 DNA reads TGTGCCAGCAGATCGGACAGGGGCGATACTAACTATGGCTACACCTTC.

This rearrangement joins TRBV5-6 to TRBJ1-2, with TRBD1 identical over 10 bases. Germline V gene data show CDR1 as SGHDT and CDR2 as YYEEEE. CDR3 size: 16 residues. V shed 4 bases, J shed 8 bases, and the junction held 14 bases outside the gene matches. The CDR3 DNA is TGTGCCAGCAGCGACCTGGGGGACAGGGGTCGTGAGGGCTACACCTTC. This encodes CASSDLGDRGREGYTF.

CDR3 in DNA: TGTGCCAGCAGTCACAACAGGGTCTATAATTCACCCCTCCACTTT. Translation gives CASSHNRVYNSPLHF. This chain connects TRBV27 to TRBJ1-6, with a weak D call TRBD1 (6 bases). The ends were cut back, 5 bases at V and 3 bases at J, with 11 bases in the middle. The CDR3 runs 15 residues. The germline V gene has CDR1 MNHEY and CDR2 SMNVEV (reference sequence).

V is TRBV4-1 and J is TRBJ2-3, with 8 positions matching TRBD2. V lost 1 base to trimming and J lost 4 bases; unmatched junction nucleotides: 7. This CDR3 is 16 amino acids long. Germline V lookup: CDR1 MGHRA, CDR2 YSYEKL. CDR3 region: CASSQGGLAGPDTQYF. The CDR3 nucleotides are TGCGCCAGCAGCCAAGGCGGGCTAGCGGGTCCAGATACGCAGTATTTT.

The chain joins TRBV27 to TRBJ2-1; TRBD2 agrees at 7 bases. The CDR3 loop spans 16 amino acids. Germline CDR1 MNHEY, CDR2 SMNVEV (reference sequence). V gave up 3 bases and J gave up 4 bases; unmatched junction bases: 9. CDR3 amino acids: CASSLWGGGAYNEQFF. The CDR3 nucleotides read TGTGCCAGCAGTTTGTGGGGGGGTGGCGCGTACAATGAGCAGTTCTTC.

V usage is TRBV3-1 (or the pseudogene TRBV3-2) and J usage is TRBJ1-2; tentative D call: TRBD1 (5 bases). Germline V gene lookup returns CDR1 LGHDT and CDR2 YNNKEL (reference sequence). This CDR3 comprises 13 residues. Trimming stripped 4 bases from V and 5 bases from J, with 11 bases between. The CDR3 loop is CASSLGEEYGYTF. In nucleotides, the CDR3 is TGTGCCAGCAGCCTGGGGGAGGAGTATGGCTACACCTTC.

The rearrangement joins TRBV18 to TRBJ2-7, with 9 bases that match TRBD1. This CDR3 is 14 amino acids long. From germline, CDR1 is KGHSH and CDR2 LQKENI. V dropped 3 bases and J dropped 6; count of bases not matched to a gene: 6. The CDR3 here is CASSPRTGESEQYF. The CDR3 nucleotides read TGTGCCAGCTCACCGAGGACAGGGGAGTCCGAGCAGTACTTC.

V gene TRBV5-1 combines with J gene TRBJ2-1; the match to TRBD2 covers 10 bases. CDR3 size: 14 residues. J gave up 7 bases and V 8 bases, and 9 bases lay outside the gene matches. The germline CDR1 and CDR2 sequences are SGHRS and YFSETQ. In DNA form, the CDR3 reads TGCGCCAGTACGAGCGGGGGGGCTGGAAATGAGCAGTTCTTC. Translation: CASTSGGAGNEQFF.

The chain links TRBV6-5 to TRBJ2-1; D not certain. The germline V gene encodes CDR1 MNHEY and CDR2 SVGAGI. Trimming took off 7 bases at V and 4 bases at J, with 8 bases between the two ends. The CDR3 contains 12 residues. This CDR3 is CASTSVYNEQFF. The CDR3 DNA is TGTGCCAGCACATCGGTTTACAATGAGCAGTTCTTC.

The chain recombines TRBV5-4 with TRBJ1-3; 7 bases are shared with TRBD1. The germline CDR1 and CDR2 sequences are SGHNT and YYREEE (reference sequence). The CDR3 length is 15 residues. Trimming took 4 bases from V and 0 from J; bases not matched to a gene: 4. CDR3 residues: CASSLGQFSGNTIYF. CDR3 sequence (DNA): TGTGCCAGCAGCCTGGGACAGTTCTCTGGAAACACCATATATTTT.

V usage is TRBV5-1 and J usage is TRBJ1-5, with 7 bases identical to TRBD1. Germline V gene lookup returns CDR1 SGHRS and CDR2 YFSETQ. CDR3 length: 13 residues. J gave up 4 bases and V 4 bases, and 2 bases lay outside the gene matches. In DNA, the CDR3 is TGCGCCAGCAGCCAGGGACAGAATCAGCCCCAGCATTTT. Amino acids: CASSQGQNQPQHF.

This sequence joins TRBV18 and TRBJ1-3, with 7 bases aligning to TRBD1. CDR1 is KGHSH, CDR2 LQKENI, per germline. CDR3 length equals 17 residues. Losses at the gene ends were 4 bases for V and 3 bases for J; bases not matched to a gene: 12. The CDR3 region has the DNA TGTGCCAGCTCACGACAGGGAATTCTGTTAAGTGGAAACACCATATATTTT. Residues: CASSRQGILLSGNTIYF.

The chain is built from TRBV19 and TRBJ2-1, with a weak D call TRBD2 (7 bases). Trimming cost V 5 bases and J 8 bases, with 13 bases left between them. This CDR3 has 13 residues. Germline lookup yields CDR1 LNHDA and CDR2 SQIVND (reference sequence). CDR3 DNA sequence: TGTGCCAGTAGTTTCCTAGGGGGGGATGAGCAGTTCTTC. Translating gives CASSFLGGDEQFF.

The CDR3 protein is CASNRGAYEQYF. The CDR3 DNA is TGCGCCAGTAACAGGGGTGCCTACGAGCAGTACTTC. V usage is TRBV5-1 and J usage is TRBJ2-7, with 7 bases lining up with TRBD1. J lost 2 bases, V lost 8 bases, and 4 bases had no gene match. The CDR3 is made up of 12 amino acids. Germline V gene sequence: CDR1 SGHRS, CDR2 YFSETQ.

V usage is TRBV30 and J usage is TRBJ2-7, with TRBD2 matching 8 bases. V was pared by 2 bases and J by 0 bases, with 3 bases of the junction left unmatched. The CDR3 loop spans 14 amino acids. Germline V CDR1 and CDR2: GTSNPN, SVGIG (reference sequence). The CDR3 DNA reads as TGTGCCTGGAGTCGGGAGGGGAGCTCCTACGAGCAGTACTTC. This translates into CAWSREGSSYEQYF.

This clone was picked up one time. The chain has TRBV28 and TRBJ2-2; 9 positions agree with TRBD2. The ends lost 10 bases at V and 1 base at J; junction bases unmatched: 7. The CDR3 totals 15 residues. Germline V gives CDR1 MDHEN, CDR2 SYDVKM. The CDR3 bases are TGTGCCACCGTTGATAGCGGGAGGAACACCGGGGAGCTGTTTTTT. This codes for CATVDSGRNTGELFF.

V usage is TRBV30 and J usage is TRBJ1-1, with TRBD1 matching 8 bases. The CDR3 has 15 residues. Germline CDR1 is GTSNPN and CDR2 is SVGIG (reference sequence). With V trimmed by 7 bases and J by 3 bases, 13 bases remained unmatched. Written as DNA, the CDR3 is TGTGCCTCAAGGACAGGGAGAGGTCGGGACACTGAAGCTTTCTTT. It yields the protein CASRTGRGRDTEAFF.

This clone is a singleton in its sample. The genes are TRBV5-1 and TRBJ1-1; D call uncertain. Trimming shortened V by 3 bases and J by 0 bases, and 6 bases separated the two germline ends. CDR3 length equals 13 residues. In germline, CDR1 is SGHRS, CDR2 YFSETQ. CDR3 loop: CASSSFMNTEAFF. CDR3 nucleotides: TGCGCCAGCAGCTCCTTTATGAACACTGAAGCTTTCTTT.

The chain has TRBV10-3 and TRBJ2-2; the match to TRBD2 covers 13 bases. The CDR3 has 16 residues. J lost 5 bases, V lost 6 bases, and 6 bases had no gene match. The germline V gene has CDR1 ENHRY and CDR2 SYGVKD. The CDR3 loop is CAIRPGLAGWTGELFF. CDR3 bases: TGTGCCATCAGACCGGGACTAGCGGGATGGACCGGGGAGCTGTTTTTT.

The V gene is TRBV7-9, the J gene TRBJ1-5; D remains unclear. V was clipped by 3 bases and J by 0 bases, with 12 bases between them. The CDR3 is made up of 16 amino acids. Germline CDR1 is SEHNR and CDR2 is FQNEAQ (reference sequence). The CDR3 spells CASSFLAGLSNQPQHF. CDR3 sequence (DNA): TGTGCCAGCAGCTTTTTGGCCGGACTTAGCAATCAGCCCCAGCATTTT.

CDR3 amino acids: CASSSRSSGQGTTSYNQPQHF. CDR3 nucleotides: TGTGCCAGCAGTTCGCGGAGTTCGGGACAGGGTACGACTTCTTACAATCAGCCCCAGCATTTT. The J gene is TRBJ1-5, the V gene TRBV27; 9 positions match TRBD1. This CDR3 has 21 residues. Trimming removed 4 bases from V and 3 bases from J; junction bases left unmatched: 22. The germline V gene has CDR1 MNHEY and CDR2 SMNVEV (reference sequence).

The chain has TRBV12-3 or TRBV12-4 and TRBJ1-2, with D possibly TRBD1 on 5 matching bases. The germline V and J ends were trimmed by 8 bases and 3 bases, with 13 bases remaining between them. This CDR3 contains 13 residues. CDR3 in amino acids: CASRSGLYYGYTF. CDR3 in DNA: TGTGCCAGCCGATCAGGGCTATACTATGGCTACACCTTC.

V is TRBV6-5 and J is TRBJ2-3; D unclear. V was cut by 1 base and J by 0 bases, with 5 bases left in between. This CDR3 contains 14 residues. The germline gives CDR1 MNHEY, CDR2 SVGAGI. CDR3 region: CASSYFRSTDTQYF. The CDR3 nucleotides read TGTGCCAGCAGTTACTTCCGTAGCACAGATACGCAGTATTTT.